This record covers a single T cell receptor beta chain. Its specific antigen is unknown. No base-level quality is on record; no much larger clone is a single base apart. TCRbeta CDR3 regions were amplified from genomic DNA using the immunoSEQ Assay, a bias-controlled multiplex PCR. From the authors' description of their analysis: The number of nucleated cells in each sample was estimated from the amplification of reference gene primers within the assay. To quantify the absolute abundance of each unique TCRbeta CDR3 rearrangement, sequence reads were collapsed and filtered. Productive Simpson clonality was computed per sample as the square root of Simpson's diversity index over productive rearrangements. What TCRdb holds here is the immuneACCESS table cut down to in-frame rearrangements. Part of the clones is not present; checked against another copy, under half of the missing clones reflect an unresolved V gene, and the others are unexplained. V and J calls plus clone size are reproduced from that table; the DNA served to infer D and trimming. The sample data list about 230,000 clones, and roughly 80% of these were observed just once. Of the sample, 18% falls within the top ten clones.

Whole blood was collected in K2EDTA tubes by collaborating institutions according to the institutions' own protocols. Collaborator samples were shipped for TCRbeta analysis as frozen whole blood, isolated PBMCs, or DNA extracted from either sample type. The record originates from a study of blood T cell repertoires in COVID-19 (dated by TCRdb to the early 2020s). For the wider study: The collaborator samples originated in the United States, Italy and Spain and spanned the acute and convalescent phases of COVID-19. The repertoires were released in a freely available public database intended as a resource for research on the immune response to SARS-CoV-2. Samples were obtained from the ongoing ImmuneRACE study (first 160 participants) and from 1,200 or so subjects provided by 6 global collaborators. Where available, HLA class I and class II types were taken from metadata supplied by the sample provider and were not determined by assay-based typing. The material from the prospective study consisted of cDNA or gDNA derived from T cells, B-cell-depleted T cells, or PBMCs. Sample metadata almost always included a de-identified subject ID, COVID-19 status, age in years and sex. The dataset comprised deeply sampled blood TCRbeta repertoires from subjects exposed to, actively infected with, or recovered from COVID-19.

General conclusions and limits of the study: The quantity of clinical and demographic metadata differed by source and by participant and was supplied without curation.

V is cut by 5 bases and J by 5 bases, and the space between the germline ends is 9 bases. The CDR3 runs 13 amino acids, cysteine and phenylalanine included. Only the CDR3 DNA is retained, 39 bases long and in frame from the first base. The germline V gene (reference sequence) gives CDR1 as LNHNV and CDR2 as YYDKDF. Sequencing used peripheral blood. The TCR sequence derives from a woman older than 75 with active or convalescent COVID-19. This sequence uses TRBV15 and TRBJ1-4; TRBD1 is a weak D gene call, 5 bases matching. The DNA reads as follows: TGTGCCACCAGCGGGGGGAACAATGAAAAACTGTTTTTT. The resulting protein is CATSGGNNEKLFF.